These T cell receptor beta chains were read from a single sample in a study of cytomegalovirus exposure and HLA in healthy donors. Clones were read by immunoSEQ multiplex PCR, and TCRdb kept only the in-frame ones, dropping some. Of 150,000 or so clones in the sample, roughly 70% are singletons; the top ten hold 7%. The sequencing input was PBMCs. Receptor source: a man aged 25-45 years in good health and CMV-seronegative. Each CDR3 is given without its conserved first and last residue.

v_call cdr3_aa
TRBV25-1 ASSEFGQGKDTQY
TRBV5-1 ASSLAYSGGTEAF
TRBV30 AWTGSLAISTDTQY
TRBV2 ASSEVRGSGDTQY
TRBV4-1 ASSPEHAYEQY
TRBV7-8 ASRPGTGAGNTIY
TRBV25-1 ASSEYGAGSYNEQF
TRBV29-1 SVEMETGELF
TRBV28 ASSPASQGNYEQY
TRBV2 ASRAQGTGGYT
TRBV2 ASIYRGQPMNTEAF
TRBV28 ASSLQQETQY
TRBV6-1 ASSENWGGGTDTQY
TRBV10-3 AISEGGSGDTQY
TRBV5-1 ASSSGLADSYEQY
TRBV7-3 ASSLTPDLILAKNIQY
TRBV30 AWGVGEGPTPQY
TRBV5-6 ASSLEWGLAGETQY
TRBV5-1 ASSLALRMTHEQY
TRBV5-4 ASTRGAPGYEQY
TRBV28 ASSFSGRGREQY
TRBV5-1 ASSLEPKTEAF
TRBV15 ATSRDAHSYEQY
TRBV10-1 ASRGQGSPSSSGNTIY
TRBV28 ASSLSDWTGDNSYEQY
TRBV7-2 ASSFLTGGRTEAF
TRBV25-1 ASSSMEGLGGYT